The sequence of this TCR beta chain was determined in a study of T cell repertoires in cytomegalovirus infection. On the study more broadly: Used in the study were CMV epitopes, some recently identified and HLA-C-restricted, others well-studied and HLA-B-restricted. Indications of both CMV infection and matching HLA type were provided by public TCR beta signatures. Study-level results: CMV-specific TCR beta clonotypes restricted by HLA-C dominated the ex vivo response. Identification of carriers of CMV plus the relevant HLA was achieved through cumulative public TCR beta family frequency.

TCRdb redid the calling of the reads with MiXCR, one entry per CDR3 protein. The top ten clones hold about 13% of a sample with about 400,000 distinct CDR3 sequences, roughly 36% of them seen once. Germline-derived CDR1 and CDR2 are SGHAT and FQNNGV. CDR3 length equals 18 residues. V was cut by 2 bases and J by 1 base, with 20 bases left in between. Details on this clonotype: Its target is unknown.

Sequencing was performed on cultured PBMCs, taken from culture after CMV antigen stimulation. The clonotype was recovered from a human donor in good health (CMV status not recorded). Some clones in this sample may be carry-over from other donors' samples. The rearrangement links TRBV11-2 to TRBJ1-1; a possible D gene is TRBD1 (6 bases). CDR3 loop: CASSLTRGPGQTNTEAFF. Here the CDR3 DNA reads TGTGCCAGCAGCTTAACGAGGGGACCCGGACAGACGAACACTGAAGCTTTCTTT.